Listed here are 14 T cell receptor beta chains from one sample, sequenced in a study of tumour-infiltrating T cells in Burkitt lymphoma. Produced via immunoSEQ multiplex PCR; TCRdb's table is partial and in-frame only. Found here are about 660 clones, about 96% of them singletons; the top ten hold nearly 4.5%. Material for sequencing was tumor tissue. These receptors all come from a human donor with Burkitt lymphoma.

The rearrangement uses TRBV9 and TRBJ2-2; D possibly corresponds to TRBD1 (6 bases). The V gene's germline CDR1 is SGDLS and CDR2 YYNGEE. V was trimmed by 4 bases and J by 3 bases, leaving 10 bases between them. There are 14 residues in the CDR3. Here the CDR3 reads CASSNRADTGELFF. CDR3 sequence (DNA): TGTGCCAGCAGCAACAGGGCGGACACCGGGGAGCTGTTTTTT.

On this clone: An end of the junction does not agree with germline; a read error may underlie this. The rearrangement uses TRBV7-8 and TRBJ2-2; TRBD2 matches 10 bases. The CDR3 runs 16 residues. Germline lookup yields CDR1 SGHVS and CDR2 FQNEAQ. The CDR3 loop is CAILLAGKINTGELFF. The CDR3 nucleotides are TGTGCCATCCTACTAGCGGGGAAAATTAACACCGGGGAACTGTTTTTT.

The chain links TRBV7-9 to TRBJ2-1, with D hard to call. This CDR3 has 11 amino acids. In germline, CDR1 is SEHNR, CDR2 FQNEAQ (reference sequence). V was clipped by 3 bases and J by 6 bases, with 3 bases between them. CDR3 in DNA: TGTGCCAGCAGCTTTGTCAATGAGCAGTTCTTC. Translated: CASSFVNEQFF.

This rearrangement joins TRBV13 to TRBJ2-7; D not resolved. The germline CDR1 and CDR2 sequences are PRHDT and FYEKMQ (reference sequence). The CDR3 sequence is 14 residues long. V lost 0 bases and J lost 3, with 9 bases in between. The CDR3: CASSLGGSLYEQYF. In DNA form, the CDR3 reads TGTGCCAGCAGCTTAGGGGGATCTCTCTACGAGCAGTACTTC.

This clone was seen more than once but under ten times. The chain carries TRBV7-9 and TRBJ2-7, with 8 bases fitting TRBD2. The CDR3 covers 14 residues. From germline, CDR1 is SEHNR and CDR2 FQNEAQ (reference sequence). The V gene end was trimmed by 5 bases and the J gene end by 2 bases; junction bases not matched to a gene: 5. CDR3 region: CASSPGLGAYEQYF. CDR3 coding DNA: TGTGCCAGCAGCCCGGGACTAGGCGCCTACGAGCAGTACTTC. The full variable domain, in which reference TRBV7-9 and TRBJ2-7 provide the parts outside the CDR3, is DTGVSQNPRHKITKRGQNVTFRCDPISEHNRLYWYRQTLGQGPEFLTYFQNEAQLEKSRLLSDRFSAERPKGSFSTLEIQRTEQGDSAMYLCASSPGLGAYEQYFGPGTRLTVT.

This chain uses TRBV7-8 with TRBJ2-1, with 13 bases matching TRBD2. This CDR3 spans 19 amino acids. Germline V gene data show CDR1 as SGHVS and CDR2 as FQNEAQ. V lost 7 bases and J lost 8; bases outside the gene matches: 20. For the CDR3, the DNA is TGTGCCAGCAACCGATACCAAGGACTAGCGGGAGTTTCTCAATATGAGCAGTTCTTC. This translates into CASNRYQGLAGVSQYEQFF.

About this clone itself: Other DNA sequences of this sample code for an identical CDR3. The CDR3 nucleotides read TGTGCCTGGAGTGTACGAGGGAATCAGCCCCAGCATTTT. Its protein is CAWSVRGNQPQHF. The V call is TRBV30, the J call TRBJ1-5; D is undetermined. V was pared by 0 bases and J by 4 bases, with 7 bases between. CDR3 length: 13 amino acids. Germline CDR1 GTSNPN, CDR2 SVGIG (reference sequence).

The CDR3 nucleotides read TGCGCCAGCAGCCGAGACCAGGAAAGCTCCTATGGCTACACCTTC. Its protein product is CASSRDQESSYGYTF. The chain uses TRBV4-1 and TRBJ1-2; no clear D gene. This CDR3 has 15 residues. Germline CDR1 is MGHRA and CDR2 is YSYEKL. The germline V and J ends were trimmed by 4 bases and 4 bases, with 16 bases remaining between them.

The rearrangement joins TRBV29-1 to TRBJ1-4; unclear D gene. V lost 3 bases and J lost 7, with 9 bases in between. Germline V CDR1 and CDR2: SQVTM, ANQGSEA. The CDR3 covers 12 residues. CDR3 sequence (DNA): TGCAGCGTTGAGAAGGGCAGTGAAAAACTGTTTTTT. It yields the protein CSVEKGSEKLFF.

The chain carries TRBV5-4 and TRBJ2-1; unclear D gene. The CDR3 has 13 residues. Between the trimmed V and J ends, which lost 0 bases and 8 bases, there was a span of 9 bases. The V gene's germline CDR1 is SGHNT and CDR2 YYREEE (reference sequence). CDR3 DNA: TGTGCCAGCAGCTTGGCACCCTCCGATGAGCAGTTCTTC. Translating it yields CASSLAPSDEQFF.

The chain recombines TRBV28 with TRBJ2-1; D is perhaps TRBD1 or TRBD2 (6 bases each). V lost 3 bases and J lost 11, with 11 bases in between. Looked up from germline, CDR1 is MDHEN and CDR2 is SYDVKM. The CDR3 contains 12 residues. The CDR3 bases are TGTGCCAGCAGTTTGGGGGGCGGCAAGCAGTTCTTC. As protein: CASSLGGGKQFF. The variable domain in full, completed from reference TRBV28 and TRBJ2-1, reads DVKVTQSSRYLVKRTGEKVFLECVQDMDHENMFWYRQDPGLGLRLIYFSYDVKMKEKGDIPEGYSVSREKKERFSLILESASTNQTSMYLCASSLGGGKQFFGPGTRLTVL.

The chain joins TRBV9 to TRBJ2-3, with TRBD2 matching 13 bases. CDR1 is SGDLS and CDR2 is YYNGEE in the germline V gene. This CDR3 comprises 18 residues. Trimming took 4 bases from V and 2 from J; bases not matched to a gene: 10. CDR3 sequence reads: CASSSPGTSGENTDTQYF. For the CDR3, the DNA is TGTGCCAGCAGCTCCCCCGGGACTAGCGGGGAAAACACAGATACGCAGTATTTT.

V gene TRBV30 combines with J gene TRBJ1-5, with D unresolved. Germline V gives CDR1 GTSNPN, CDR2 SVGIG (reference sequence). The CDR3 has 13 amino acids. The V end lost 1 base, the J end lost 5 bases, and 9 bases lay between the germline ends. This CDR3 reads CAWSGRRDQPQHF. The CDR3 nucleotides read TGTGCCTGGAGTGGCAGGAGAGATCAGCCCCAGCATTTT.

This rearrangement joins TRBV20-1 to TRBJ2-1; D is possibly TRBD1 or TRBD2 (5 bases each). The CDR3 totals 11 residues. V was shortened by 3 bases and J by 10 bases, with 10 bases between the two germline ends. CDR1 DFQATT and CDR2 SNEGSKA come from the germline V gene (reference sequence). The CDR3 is CSARGVAEQFF. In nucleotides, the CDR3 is TGCAGTGCTAGGGGGGTGGCGGAGCAGTTCTTC.